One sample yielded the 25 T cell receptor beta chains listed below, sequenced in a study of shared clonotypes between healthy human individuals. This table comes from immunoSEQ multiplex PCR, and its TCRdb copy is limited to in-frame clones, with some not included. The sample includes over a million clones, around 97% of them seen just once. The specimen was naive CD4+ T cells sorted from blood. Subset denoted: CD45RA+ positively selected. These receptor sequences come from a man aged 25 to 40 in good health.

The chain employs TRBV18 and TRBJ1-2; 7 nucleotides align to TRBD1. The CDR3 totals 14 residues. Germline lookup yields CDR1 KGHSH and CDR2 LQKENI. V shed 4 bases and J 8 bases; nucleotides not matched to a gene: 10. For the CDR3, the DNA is TGTGCCAGCTCACATCGACAGGGTGAGAGGGGCTACACCTTC. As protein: CASSHRQGERGYTF.

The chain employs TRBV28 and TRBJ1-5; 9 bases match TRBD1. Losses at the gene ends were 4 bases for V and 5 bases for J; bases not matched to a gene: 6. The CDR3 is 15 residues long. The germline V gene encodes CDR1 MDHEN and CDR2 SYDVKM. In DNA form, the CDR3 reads TGTGCCAGCAGTTCCGTGGGACAGGGACATCAGCCCCAGCATTTT. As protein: CASSSVGQGHQPQHF.

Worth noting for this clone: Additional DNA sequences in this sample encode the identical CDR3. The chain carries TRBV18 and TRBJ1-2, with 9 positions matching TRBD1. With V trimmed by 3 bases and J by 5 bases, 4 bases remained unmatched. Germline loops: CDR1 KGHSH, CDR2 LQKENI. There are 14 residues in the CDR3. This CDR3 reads CASSPRDRVYGYTF. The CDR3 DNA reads TGTGCCAGCTCACCCAGGGACAGGGTTTATGGCTACACCTTC.

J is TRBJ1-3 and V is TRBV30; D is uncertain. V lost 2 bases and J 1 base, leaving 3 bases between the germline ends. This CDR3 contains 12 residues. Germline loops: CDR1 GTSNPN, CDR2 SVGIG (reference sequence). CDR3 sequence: CAWSTSGNTIYF. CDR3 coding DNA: TGTGCCTGGAGTACATCTGGAAACACCATATATTTT. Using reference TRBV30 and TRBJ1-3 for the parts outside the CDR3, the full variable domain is SQTIHQWPATLVQPVGSPLSLECTVEGTSNPNLYWYRQAAGRGLQLLFYSVGIGQISSEVPQNLSASRPQDRQFILSSKKLLLSDSGFYLCAWSTSGNTIYFGEGSWLTVV.

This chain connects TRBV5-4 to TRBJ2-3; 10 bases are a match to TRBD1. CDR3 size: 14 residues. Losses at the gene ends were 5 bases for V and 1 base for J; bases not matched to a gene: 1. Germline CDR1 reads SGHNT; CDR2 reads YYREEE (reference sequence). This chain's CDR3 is CASRGTGGTDTQYF. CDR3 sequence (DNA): TGTGCCAGCAGGGGGACAGGGGGCACAGATACGCAGTATTTT.

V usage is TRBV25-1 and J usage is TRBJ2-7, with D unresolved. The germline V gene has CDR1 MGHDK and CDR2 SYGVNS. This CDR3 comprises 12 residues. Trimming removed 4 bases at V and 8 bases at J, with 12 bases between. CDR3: CASSVATSKQYF. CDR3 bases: TGTGCCAGCAGTGTCGCGACGTCGAAGCAGTACTTC.

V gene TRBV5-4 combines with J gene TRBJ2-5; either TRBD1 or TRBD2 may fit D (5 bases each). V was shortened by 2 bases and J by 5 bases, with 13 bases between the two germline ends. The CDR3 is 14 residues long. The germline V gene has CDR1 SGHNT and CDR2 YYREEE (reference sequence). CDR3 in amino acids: CASSFVDTGETQYF. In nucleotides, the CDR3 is TGTGCCAGCAGCTTTGTGGACACGGGGGAGACCCAGTACTTC.

For the CDR3, the DNA is TGTGCCAGCAGCTTAGGAACAGGGGCCCTCTATAGCAATCAGCCCCAGCATTTT. The encoded protein is CASSLGTGALYSNQPQHF. V and J are TRBV11-2 and TRBJ1-5; 7 nucleotides line up with TRBD1. This CDR3 has 18 residues. V dropped 1 base and J dropped 0; count of bases not matched to a gene: 9. Germline V lookup: CDR1 SGHAT, CDR2 FQNNGV.

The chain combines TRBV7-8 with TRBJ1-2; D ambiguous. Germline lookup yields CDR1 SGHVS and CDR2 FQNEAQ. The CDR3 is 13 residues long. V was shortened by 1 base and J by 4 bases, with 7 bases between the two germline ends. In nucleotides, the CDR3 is TGTGCCAGCAGCTTAGTACCCCTCTATGGCTACACCTTC. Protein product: CASSLVPLYGYTF.

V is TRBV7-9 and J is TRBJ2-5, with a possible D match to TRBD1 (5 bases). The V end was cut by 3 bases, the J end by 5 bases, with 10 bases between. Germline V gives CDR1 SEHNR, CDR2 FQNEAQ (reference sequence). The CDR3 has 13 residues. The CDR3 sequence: CASSLDIVETQYF. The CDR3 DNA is TGTGCCAGCAGCTTGGACATAGTGGAGACCCAGTACTTC.

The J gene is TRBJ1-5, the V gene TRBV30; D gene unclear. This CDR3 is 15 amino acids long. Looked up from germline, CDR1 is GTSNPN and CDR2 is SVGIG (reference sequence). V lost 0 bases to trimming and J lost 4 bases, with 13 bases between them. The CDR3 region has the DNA TGTGCCTGGAGTGTGGGGAGGTCGGGGAATCAGCCCCAGCATTTT. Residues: CAWSVGRSGNQPQHF.

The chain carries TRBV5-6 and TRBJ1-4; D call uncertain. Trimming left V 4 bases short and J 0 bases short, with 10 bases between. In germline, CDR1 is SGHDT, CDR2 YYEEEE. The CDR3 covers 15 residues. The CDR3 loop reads CASSRRLPTNEKLFF. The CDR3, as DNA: TGTGCCAGCAGCCGTCGACTACCAACTAATGAAAAACTGTTTTTT.

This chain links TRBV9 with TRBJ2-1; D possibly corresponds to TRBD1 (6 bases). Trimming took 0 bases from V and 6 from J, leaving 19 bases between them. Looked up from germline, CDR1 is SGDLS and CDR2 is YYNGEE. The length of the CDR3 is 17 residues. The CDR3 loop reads CASSVGPGDGFINEQFF. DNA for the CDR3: TGTGCCAGCAGCGTAGGACCAGGGGATGGTTTTATCAATGAGCAGTTCTTC.

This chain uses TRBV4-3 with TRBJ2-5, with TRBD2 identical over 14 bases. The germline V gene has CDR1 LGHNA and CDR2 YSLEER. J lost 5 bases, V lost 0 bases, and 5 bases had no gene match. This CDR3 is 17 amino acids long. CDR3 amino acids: CASSQDYRLAGGETQYF. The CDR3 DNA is TGCGCCAGCAGCCAAGATTACCGACTAGCGGGAGGGGAGACCCAGTACTTC.

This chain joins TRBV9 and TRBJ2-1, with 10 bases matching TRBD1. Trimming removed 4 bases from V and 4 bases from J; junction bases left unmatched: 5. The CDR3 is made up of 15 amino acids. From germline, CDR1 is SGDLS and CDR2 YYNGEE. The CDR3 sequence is CASSLGTGEYNEQFF. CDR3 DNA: TGTGCCAGCAGCCTCGGGACAGGGGAATACAATGAGCAGTTCTTC.

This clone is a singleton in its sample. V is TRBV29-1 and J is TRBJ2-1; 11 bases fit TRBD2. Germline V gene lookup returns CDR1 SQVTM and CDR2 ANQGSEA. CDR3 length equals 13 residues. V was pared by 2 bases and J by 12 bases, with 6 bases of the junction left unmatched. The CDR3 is CSVESTSGRVQFF. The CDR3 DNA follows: TGCAGCGTTGAATCTACTAGCGGGAGAGTGCAGTTCTTC.

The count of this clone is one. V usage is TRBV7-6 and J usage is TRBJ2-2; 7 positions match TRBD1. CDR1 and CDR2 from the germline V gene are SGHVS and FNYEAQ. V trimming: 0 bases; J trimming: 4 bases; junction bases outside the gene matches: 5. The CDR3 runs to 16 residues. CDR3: CASSLARQGPTGELFF. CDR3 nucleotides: TGTGCCAGCAGCTTAGCCCGACAGGGTCCCACCGGGGAGCTGTTTTTT.

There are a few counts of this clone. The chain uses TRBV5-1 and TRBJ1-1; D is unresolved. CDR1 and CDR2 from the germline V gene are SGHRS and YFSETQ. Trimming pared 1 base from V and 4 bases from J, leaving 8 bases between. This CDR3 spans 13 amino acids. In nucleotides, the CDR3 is TGCGCCAGCAGCTTGAGGGTGGCCACTGAAGCTTTCTTT. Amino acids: CASSLRVATEAFF.

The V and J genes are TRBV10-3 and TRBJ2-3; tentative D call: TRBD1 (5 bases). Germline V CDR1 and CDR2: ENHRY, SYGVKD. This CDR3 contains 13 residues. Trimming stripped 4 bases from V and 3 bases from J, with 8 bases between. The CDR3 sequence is CAISGQGTDTQYF. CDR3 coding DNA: TGTGCCATCAGTGGGCAGGGTACAGATACGCAGTATTTT.

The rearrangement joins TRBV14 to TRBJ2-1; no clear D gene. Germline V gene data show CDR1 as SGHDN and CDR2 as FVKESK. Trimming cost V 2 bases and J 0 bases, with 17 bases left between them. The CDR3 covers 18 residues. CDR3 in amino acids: CASSQFQNLWVSYNEQFF. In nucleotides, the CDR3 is TGTGCCAGCAGCCAATTCCAGAATCTCTGGGTCTCCTACAATGAGCAGTTCTTC.

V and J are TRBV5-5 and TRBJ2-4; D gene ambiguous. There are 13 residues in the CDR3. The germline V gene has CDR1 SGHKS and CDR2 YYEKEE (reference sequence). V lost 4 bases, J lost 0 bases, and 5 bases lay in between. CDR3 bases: TGTGCCAGCAGCGCACTAGCCAAAAACATTCAGTACTTC. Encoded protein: CASSALAKNIQYF.

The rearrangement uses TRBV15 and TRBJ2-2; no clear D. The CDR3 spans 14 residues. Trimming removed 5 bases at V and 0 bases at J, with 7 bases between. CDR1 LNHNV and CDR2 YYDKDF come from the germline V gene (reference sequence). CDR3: CATSRRTNTGELFF. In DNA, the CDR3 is TGTGCCACCAGCCGGCGAACGAACACCGGGGAGCTGTTTTTT.

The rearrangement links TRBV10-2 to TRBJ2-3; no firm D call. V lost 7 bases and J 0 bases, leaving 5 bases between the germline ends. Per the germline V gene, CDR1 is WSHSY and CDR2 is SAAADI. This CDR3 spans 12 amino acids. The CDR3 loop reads CASKGSTDTQYF. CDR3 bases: TGCGCCAGCAAAGGCAGCACAGATACGCAGTATTTT.

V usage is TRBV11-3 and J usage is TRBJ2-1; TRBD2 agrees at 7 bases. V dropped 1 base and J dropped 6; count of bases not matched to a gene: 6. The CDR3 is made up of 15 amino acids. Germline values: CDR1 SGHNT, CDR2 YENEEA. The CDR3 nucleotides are TGTGCCAGCAGCTTAGTGTTAGCGGGCTCCAATGAGCAGTTCTTC. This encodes CASSLVLAGSNEQFF.

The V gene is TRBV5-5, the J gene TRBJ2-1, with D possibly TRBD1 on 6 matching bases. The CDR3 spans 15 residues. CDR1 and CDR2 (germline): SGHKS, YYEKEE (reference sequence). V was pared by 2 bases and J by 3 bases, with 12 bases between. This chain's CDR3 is CASSFPQGYYNEQFF. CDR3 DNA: TGTGCCAGCAGCTTTCCACAGGGATACTACAATGAGCAGTTCTTC.